These T cell receptor beta chains were read from a single sample in a study of shared clonotypes between healthy human individuals. Assay: immunoSEQ multiplex PCR; the TCRdb copy retains only in-frame clones and omits some. The sample holds about 2.4 million clones, roughly 93% seen once. The specimen was naive CD4+ T cells from PBMCs. These receptors originate from a man younger than 35 in good health. Some clones in this sample may be carry-over from other donors' samples. Each CDR3 is given without its conserved first and last residue. Some rows mark clone size as missing; the rest say once, few, many or name a class of expanded clone.

TRBV14	TRBJ2-3	-	ASSLRTGGADTQY
TRBV5-4	TRBJ2-6	-	ASSRDLSGANVLT
TRBV4-3	TRBJ1-4	-	ASSQEQGRGEKLF
TRBV20-1	TRBJ2-7	-	SAREDYEQY
TRBV29-1	TRBJ2-2	-	SVGGGQAANTGELF
TRBV28	TRBJ2-2	once	ASITVGTLYTGELF
TRBV5-1	TRBJ1-4	-	ASSDRVGSNEKLF
TRBV28	TRBJ2-7	once	ASSLASYEQY
TRBV29-1	TRBJ2-3	-	SAPPLAGGPDTQY
TRBV28	TRBJ2-1	-	ASKRGGRNEQF
TRBV5-1	TRBJ2-5	-	ASSSGQGIQETQY
TRBV25-1	TRBJ2-5	-	ASSPTGGAGTQY
TRBV5-5	TRBJ2-1	-	ASSRGGTYNEQF
TRBV30	TRBJ1-5	-	AWTGQGLSNQPQH
TRBV7-2	TRBJ1-5	-	ASSPYRGNQPQH
TRBV10-1	TRBJ2-1	-	ASSGGGRGSYNEQF
TRBV7-9	TRBJ1-1	-	ASSQEGNTEAF
TRBV29-1	TRBJ2-1	-	SVGGRAYNEQF
TRBV6-1	TRBJ2-3	-	ASSEAGTDTQY
TRBV5-1	TRBJ2-1	-	ASSRRLAGVNEQF
TRBV7-2	TRBJ2-7	-	ASSFYRDPRGNEQY
TRBV2	TRBJ2-2	few	ASRYSAGELF
TRBV6-1	TRBJ2-7	-	ASRATGSYEQY
TRBV5-1	TRBJ2-5	-	ASSAGRETQY
TRBV28	TRBJ1-3	-	ASSTRLTGNTIY
TRBV5-8	TRBJ2-7	-	ASTTARQGAYEQY
TRBV7-6	TRBJ2-2	-	ASSHPRGRGTGELF
TRBV4-1	TRBJ1-5	-	ASSQDRDQPQH
TRBV7-2	TRBJ1-1	-	ASSSPAAALNTEAF
TRBV18	-	-	ASSPTGVYEQY
TRBV7-3	TRBJ1-2	-	ASSLTSTDPGYT
TRBV29-1	TRBJ1-1	once	SVTVAEAF
TRBV27	TRBJ1-6	once	ASSLLARGNSPLH
TRBV10-1	TRBJ2-1	-	ASSDGLGNYNEQF
TRBV2	TRBJ1-6	-	ASGVGPLH
TRBV29-1	TRBJ2-3	-	SVEGWRERTDTQY
TRBV5-1	TRBJ2-5	once	ASSFDSGSVETQY
TRBV4-2	TRBJ2-1	-	ASSQGQIGLNEQF
TRBV27	TRBJ2-7	-	ASSLSPYYEQY
TRBV19	TRBJ1-1	-	ASRVTGTEAF
TRBV19	TRBJ2-3	-	ASSAERLALSDTQY
TRBV6-1	TRBJ1-2	-	ASTPTGVAPYGYT
TRBV6-5	TRBJ1-1	-	ASSEQGANTEAF
TRBV7-2	TRBJ2-3	-	ASSRTSGDTDTQY
TRBV27	TRBJ1-2	-	ASNARGPLVYGYT
TRBV5-4	TRBJ1-1	few	ASSLDQNTEAF
TRBV19	TRBJ2-2	-	ASSIVGVTGTGELF